These 12 T cell receptor beta chains were sequenced from one sample in a study of T cell changes during pregnancy in multiple sclerosis. The method was immunoSEQ multiplex PCR; TCRdb's version includes in-frame clones alone and lacks a portion of them. The sample has some 70,000 clones, roughly 90% seen once. Source: peripheral blood, taken after pregnancy. These TCRs come from a female donor in good health, enrolled as a control in a pregnancy study.

J is TRBJ2-7 and V is TRBV11-2, with 7 bases fitting TRBD2. The CDR3 loop spans 17 amino acids. The ends lost 0 bases at V and 2 bases at J; junction bases unmatched: 10. CDR1 is SGHAT and CDR2 is FQNNGV in the germline V gene. The CDR3 DNA sequence: TGTGCCAGCAGCTTAGAGGGAGGGGCGGGTCCTCCCTACGAGCAGTACTTC. Its protein product is CASSLEGGAGPPYEQYF.

The gene calls are TRBV19 and TRBJ1-1; D call uncertain. V lost 6 bases, J lost 8 bases, and 10 bases lay in between. Germline V gives CDR1 LNHDA, CDR2 SQIVND (reference sequence). The CDR3 has 11 residues. The CDR3 sequence is CASRQRGEAFF. In DNA form, the CDR3 reads TGTGCCAGTAGGCAGAGAGGAGAAGCTTTCTTT.

The chain couples TRBV5-4 to TRBJ2-2; perhaps TRBD1 as D (5 bases). This CDR3 region has 13 residues. Germline V gene data show CDR1 as SGHNT and CDR2 as YYREEE (reference sequence). Between the trimmed V and J ends, which lost 0 bases and 16 bases, there was a span of 16 bases. The CDR3 protein is CASSLEGQRRPFF. DNA for the CDR3: TGTGCCAGCAGCTTGGAGGGGCAGAGGAGACCGTTTTTT.

The V gene is TRBV5-4, the J gene TRBJ2-1; 8 bases are a match to TRBD1. V was pared by 4 bases and J by 7 bases, with 7 bases of the junction left unmatched. The CDR3 runs 14 residues. Germline CDR1 and CDR2: SGHNT and YYREEE (reference sequence). The CDR3 nucleotides read TGTGCCAGCAGCCATGGACAGGGAAGAAATGAGCAGTTCTTC. It specifies CASSHGQGRNEQFF.

This chain connects TRBV5-5 to TRBJ2-2; 13 bases match TRBD2. The CDR3 is 20 amino acids. Losses at the gene ends were 0 bases for V and 4 bases for J; bases not matched to a gene: 12. Germline V gene sequence: CDR1 SGHKS, CDR2 YYEKEE (reference sequence). Written as DNA, the CDR3 is TGTGCCAGCAGCTTGGCCCCGGGACTAGCGGGACCCGCGGGCACCGGGGAGCTGTTTTTT. This gives the protein CASSLAPGLAGPAGTGELFF.

In this sample, this clone turned up once. This rearrangement joins TRBV30 to TRBJ2-1; the match to TRBD2 covers 12 bases. After removal of 0 bases from V and 5 bases from J, the junction contained 8 bases not matched to a gene. Germline CDR1 reads GTSNPN; CDR2 reads SVGIG (reference sequence). The CDR3 spans 17 residues. DNA for the CDR3: TGTGCCTGGAGTGTAGGGCTAGCGGGGGGGCCCCACAATGAGCAGTTCTTC. Its translation: CAWSVGLAGGPHNEQFF.

This clone has only a few counts. V gene TRBV7-8 combines with J gene TRBJ1-3; 7 bases are a match to TRBD1. V lost 5 bases, J lost 2 bases, and 15 bases stayed unmatched. The CDR3 length is 18 residues. CDR1 and CDR2 from the germline V gene are SGHVS and FQNEAQ. The CDR3 DNA reads as TGTGCCAGCAGCCCGATTGGGGACAGCCATAAGCCTGGAAACACCATATATTTT. Translation gives CASSPIGDSHKPGNTIYF.

V is TRBV6-1 and J is TRBJ1-3, with a possible D match to TRBD1 (6 bases). Germline V gives CDR1 MNHNS, CDR2 SASEGT. Trimming removed 0 bases at V and 2 bases at J, with 14 bases between. The CDR3 is made up of 17 amino acids. CDR3 nucleotide sequence: TGTGCCAGCAGTGAAGCGTTGGGGAGGGGGGCTGGAAACACCATATATTTT. Its protein product is CASSEALGRGAGNTIYF.

The J gene is TRBJ2-3, the V gene TRBV6-4, with TRBD2 matching 8 bases. This CDR3 region has 13 residues. J gave up 3 bases and V 4 bases, and 0 bases lay outside the gene matches. The germline V gene encodes CDR1 MRHNA and CDR2 SNTAGT. For the CDR3, the DNA is TGTGCCAGCAGTGCTAGCGGGACAGATACGCAGTATTTT. This translates into CASSASGTDTQYF.

The V gene is TRBV12-5, the J gene TRBJ1-1; D is possibly TRBD1 (6 bases). Germline CDR1 LGHNT, CDR2 FRNRAP. CDR3 length: 15 amino acids. V lost 2 bases and J 1 base, leaving 11 bases between the germline ends. CDR3 sequence (DNA): TGTGCTAGTGGTTTGCGGGGGGCACAGAACACTGAAGCTTTCTTT. Protein product: CASGLRGAQNTEAFF.

This chain connects TRBV6-6 to TRBJ1-2; 8 nucleotides match TRBD1. Germline lookup yields CDR1 MNHNY and CDR2 SVGAGI (reference sequence). Trimming took 0 bases from V and 2 from J; bases not matched to a gene: 5. This CDR3 comprises 16 residues. CDR3 nucleotides: TGTGCCAGCAGTTACTCGACCCAGGGGGCAAACTATGGCTACACCTTC. This sequence encodes CASSYSTQGANYGYTF.

The rearrangement links TRBV29-1 to TRBJ2-3; TRBD2 is a possible D gene (6 bases). This CDR3 is built from 11 residues. Trimming cost V 6 bases and J 14 bases, with 18 bases left between them. Looked up from germline, CDR1 is SQVTM and CDR2 is ANQGSEA. The CDR3 DNA is TGCAGCGTCGTAGTTCCGGGAGAAACGTATTTT. Amino acids: CSVVVPGETYF.